This note documents a single TCR beta chain sequence. The table lists this clonotype with many counts. Its antigen is unknown. No base quality information exists; no much larger clone differs at one position. This record comes from a study of human T cells and chemical hapten exposure (dated by TCRdb to the early 2020s). General notes on the study: The libraries were sequenced as a pool, and the TCR yield per sample differed mostly because of small variations in library volumes within the pool. This study followed changes in the peripheral blood TCR repertoire in vivo during primary and secondary sensitization of alopecia patients to the hapten diphenylcyclopropenone (DPC). For every blood RNA sample, sequencing covered both the TCR alpha and TCR beta chains. What the research found in general, with its limitations: After repeated subsampling, changes were observed in the strength of the expansion versus patch-test correlation and in the threshold at which the correlation became significant. The number of TCRs above 1 in 1000 frequency did not change with DPC sensitization; there was no evidence of global repertoire structure alterations.

Interpreted using the paper, the time point label stands for: healthy volunteer bleed at 2 weeks. Total RNA was isolated from unfractionated whole blood collected in Tempus Blood RNA tubes. Five or six healthy volunteers served as TCR sequencing controls and were bled at day 0, 2 weeks and 6 weeks. Trimming costs V 6 bases and J 6 bases, and their ends lie 21 bases apart. The germline V gene encodes CDR1 MDHEN and CDR2 SYDVKM. The CDR3 spans 15 residues, from the cysteine through the phenylalanine. Only CDR3 DNA is held: 45 bases, read in frame from base 1. Library construction relied on RACE. TCRdb lists the instrument as NextSeq 500. Library preparation attached unique molecular identifiers to individual cDNA molecules for quantitative, reproducible TCR counting. The source study handled its data this way. A median of about 100,000 TCRs per sample was observed, with a range of about 23,224 to 690,600. The Decombinator software suite was used to annotate the V, J and CDR3 of the TCR reads. Every sample was subsampled to the same number of TCRs (28,000) for the PS versus PT1 abundance plots. Expanded TCRs were defined as absent before sensitization and observed at least eight times at the 2-week time point. TCRdb reworked the public reads: Q25 trimming with fastp, MiXCR clone assembly, productive beta chains retained. Rows are unified per CDR3 protein, each entry keeping the most common DNA and genes. The V and J calls come from TCRdb's annotation, not from the publication. Within this sample are approximately 90,000 distinct CDR3 sequences, with approximately 9.7% of them counted one time only. The ten top clones hold approximately 2.8% of the sample.

This TCR was recovered from a female donor in good health. Some clones in this sample may be carry-over from other donors' samples. This chain is built from TRBV28 and TRBJ2-7; a weak D assignment points to TRBD2 (5 bases agree). Sequenced input: whole blood. The DNA reads as follows: TGTGCCAGCAGACCTATCACTGGCCGGGAATCCGAGCAGTACTTC. This encodes CASRPITGRESEQYF.